Below, 24 T cell receptor beta chains from the same sample are listed, as sequenced in a study of long-term antiretroviral therapy in people with HIV. Sequencing relied on immunoSEQ assay v3.0, run at survey level. Only in-frame clones appear in the TCRdb table, and some are missing; sequencing was by immunoSEQ multiplex PCR. In the table there are nearly 11,000 clones, roughly four fifths of which are singletons. This material consisted of unsorted PBMCs, taken roughly 7 years after starting antiretroviral therapy. Receptor source: a man between 50 and 59 years old with HIV.

The rearrangement links TRBV4-1 to TRBJ2-5; maybe TRBD1 (5 bases). V lost 0 bases, J lost 6 bases, and 14 bases lay in between. The CDR3 consists of 15 residues. CDR1 is MGHRA, CDR2 YSYEKL, per germline. As DNA, the CDR3 is TGCGCCAGCAGCCAAGATGCGACAGATCTTAAGACCCAGTACTTC. Amino acid sequence: CASSQDATDLKTQYF.

The chain recombines TRBV7-3 with TRBJ2-1; 10 nucleotides line up with TRBD2. CDR3 length: 16 residues. The germline gives CDR1 SGHTA, CDR2 FQGTGA. V trimming: 1 base; J trimming: 4 bases; junction bases outside the gene matches: 4. The chain's CDR3 is CASSLMGLAPYNEQFF. Written as DNA, the CDR3 is TGTGCCAGCAGCTTAATGGGACTAGCGCCGTACAATGAGCAGTTCTTC.

Here the CDR3 reads CASNEGGDMNTEAFF. The CDR3 nucleotides read TGTGCCAGCAACGAGGGCGGGGACATGAACACTGAAGCTTTCTTT. The V gene is TRBV6-1, the J gene TRBJ1-1; a possible D gene is TRBD1 (6 bases). This CDR3 spans 15 amino acids. Trimming left V 7 bases short and J 0 bases short, with 15 bases between. Germline CDR1 MNHNS, CDR2 SASEGT.

The gene calls are TRBV15 and TRBJ1-2; 9 bases align to TRBD1. Germline CDR1 and CDR2: LNHNV and YYDKDF (reference sequence). The V segment lost 6 bases and the J segment 8 bases; nucleotides outside the gene matches: 7. This CDR3 has 13 amino acids. The CDR3 spells CATRGQGLGGYTF. CDR3 bases: TGTGCCACCAGGGGACAGGGTTTAGGGGGCTACACCTTC.

The chain has TRBV5-8 and TRBJ2-7; TRBD2 is a possible D gene (5 bases). This CDR3 contains 17 residues. Trimming took 4 bases from V and 3 from J, leaving 23 bases between them. Germline lookup yields CDR1 SGHTS and CDR2 YDEGEE. As DNA, the CDR3 is TGTGCCAGCAGCCCCCCCCGGGTTGTGGAGGTAGGCTACGAGCAGTACTTC. Its translation is CASSPPRVVEVGYEQYF.

This chain links TRBV10-2 with TRBJ1-1; the D is unclear. The V and J ends lost 0 bases and 8 bases respectively, with 13 bases between them. Germline-derived CDR1 and CDR2 are WSHSY and SAAADI. The CDR3 has 14 residues. CDR3 DNA sequence: TGCGCCAGCAGTGAGTCATGGGGTGGCGCAGAAGCTTTCTTT. It translates to CASSESWGGAEAFF.

The CDR3 is CASSQDRGNWMTEAFF. The CDR3 bases are TGCGCCAGCAGCCAAGATCGGGGCAACTGGATGACTGAAGCTTTCTTT. The chain carries TRBV4-1 and TRBJ1-1, with D tentatively TRBD1 (5 bases). Trimming took off 0 bases at V and 5 bases at J, with 16 bases between the two ends. Germline CDR1 MGHRA, CDR2 YSYEKL. The CDR3 is 16 residues long.

This clone has more than one count but fewer than ten. V gene TRBV6-5 combines with J gene TRBJ1-1; D unclear. Germline V gene lookup returns CDR1 MNHEY and CDR2 SVGAGI. V shed 2 bases and J shed 7 bases, with 8 bases lying between them. This CDR3 has 12 amino acids. The CDR3 region is CASSYGGYEAFF. The CDR3 coding sequence is TGTGCCAGCAGTTACGGTGGTTATGAAGCTTTCTTT.

This chain uses TRBV9 with TRBJ2-7; D unclear. CDR1 is SGDLS and CDR2 is YYNGEE in the germline V gene. Trimming removed 0 bases from V and 0 bases from J, with 10 bases in between. This CDR3 has 15 residues. CDR3 in amino acids: CASSVGMESSYEQYF. DNA for the CDR3: TGTGCCAGCAGCGTAGGAATGGAGAGCTCCTACGAGCAGTACTTC.

The chain employs TRBV4-2 and TRBJ1-4; tentatively, D is TRBD1 (5 bases). The ends were cut back, 1 base at V and 5 bases at J, with 17 bases in the middle. This CDR3 spans 17 amino acids. Germline V gives CDR1 LGHNA, CDR2 YNFKEQ. For the CDR3, the DNA is TGTGCCAGCAGCCAAGGGGTCGGGGGGACGATGAATGAAAAACTGTTTTTT. The encoded protein is CASSQGVGGTMNEKLFF.

The chain recombines TRBV15 with TRBJ2-3; D call uncertain. The CDR3 has 13 residues. From germline, CDR1 is LNHNV and CDR2 YYDKDF (reference sequence). Trimming cost V 5 bases and J 0 bases, with 6 bases left between them. Written as DNA, the CDR3 is TGTGCCACCAGCTATGACAGCACAGATACGCAGTATTTT. This codes for CATSYDSTDTQYF.

The chain uses TRBV10-3 and TRBJ1-2, with D unclear. V was shortened by 0 bases and J by 0 bases, with 11 bases between the two germline ends. This CDR3 region has 16 residues. Germline CDR1 is ENHRY and CDR2 is SYGVKD. The DNA for the CDR3 is TGTGCCATCAGTGAGTCGTCCGGCAGTTCTAACTATGGCTACACCTTC. Translating it yields CAISESSGSSNYGYTF.

This chain uses TRBV9 with TRBJ2-6, with D possibly being TRBD2 (6 bases). The germline V gene has CDR1 SGDLS and CDR2 YYNGEE. With 4 bases removed from V and 0 bases from J, the gap between germline ends came to 8 bases. This CDR3 comprises 15 residues. The CDR3 DNA follows: TGTGCCAGCAGCTCGCGGGACTCTGGGGCCAACGTCCTGACTTTC. Translating it yields CASSSRDSGANVLTF.

The CDR3 region is CAISEGVLSRANYGYTF. CDR3 in DNA: TGTGCCATCAGTGAAGGAGTGCTCTCCCGTGCCAACTATGGCTACACCTTC. The V gene is TRBV10-3, the J gene TRBJ1-2; the D is unclear. The V gene lost 3 bases and the J gene lost 2 bases, with 19 bases spanning the gap. The CDR3 is made up of 17 amino acids. CDR1 is ENHRY, CDR2 SYGVKD, per germline.

The gene calls are TRBV7-9 and TRBJ1-6; D is ambiguous. The CDR3 covers 14 residues. The V end was cut by 3 bases, the J end by 9 bases, with 12 bases between. The V gene's germline CDR1 is SEHNR and CDR2 FQNEAQ (reference sequence). CDR3 sequence: CASSFPGRGSPLHF. DNA of the CDR3: TGTGCCAGCAGCTTTCCTGGACGGGGTTCACCCCTCCACTTT.

The chain has TRBV6-5 and TRBJ2-1, with D hard to call. In germline, CDR1 is MNHEY, CDR2 SVGAGI. The CDR3 is 13 amino acids. Trimming left V 8 bases short and J 4 bases short, with 12 bases between. CDR3: CASALVIYNEQFF. As DNA, the CDR3 is TGTGCCAGCGCGTTGGTGATATACAATGAGCAGTTCTTC.

The CDR3 protein is CASKGGGTYEQYF. As DNA, the CDR3 is TGTGCCAGCAAGGGGGGGGGAACCTACGAGCAGTACTTC. The chain couples TRBV2 to TRBJ2-7; D possibly corresponds to TRBD2 (7 bases). V was pared by 7 bases and J by 2 bases, with 12 bases between. CDR1 and CDR2 from the germline V gene are SNHLY and FYNNEI. The CDR3 covers 13 residues.

J is TRBJ2-2 and V is TRBV13; the match to TRBD2 covers 11 bases. After removal of 5 bases from V and 5 bases from J, the junction contained 13 bases not matched to a gene. Germline loops: CDR1 PRHDT, CDR2 FYEKMQ (reference sequence). The CDR3 extends over 18 amino acids. CDR3 amino acids: CASSTSRLAGGGTGELFF. In nucleotides, the CDR3 is TGTGCCAGCAGCACGAGTCGTCTAGCGGGGGGAGGAACCGGGGAGCTGTTTTTT.

The chain employs TRBV4-1 and TRBJ1-2; 8 positions match TRBD1. V dropped 1 base and J dropped 13; count of bases not matched to a gene: 5. CDR3 length: 12 amino acids. In germline, CDR1 is MGHRA, CDR2 YSYEKL. In DNA, the CDR3 is TGCGCCAGCAGCCAAGCAGGGGGCGCAGTCACCTTC. The encoded protein is CASSQAGGAVTF.

The chain is built from TRBV5-8 and TRBJ2-3, with 9 nucleotides matching TRBD1. The junction had 5 bases not matched to a gene; V was cut back by 4 bases and J by 2 bases. Germline lookup yields CDR1 SGHTS and CDR2 YDEGEE. This CDR3 comprises 15 residues. The DNA for the CDR3 is TGTGCCAGCAGCACCGGACAGGGGCCCACAGATACGCAGTATTTT. Its protein is CASSTGQGPTDTQYF.

V is TRBV27 and J is TRBJ2-3, with a possible D match to TRBD1 (5 bases). In germline, CDR1 is MNHEY, CDR2 SMNVEV (reference sequence). This CDR3 has 19 amino acids. V lost 3 bases and J lost 1, with 23 bases in between. The CDR3 coding sequence is TGTGCCAGCAGTTTCTCCCTATACTTGACAGCCCCAGGCACAGATACGCAGTATTTT. Encoded protein: CASSFSLYLTAPGTDTQYF.

In its sample, this clone was seen once. CDR3: CASSLWVGTAYNEQFF. The CDR3 nucleotides read TGTGCCAGCAGCTTATGGGTCGGGACAGCTTACAATGAGCAGTTCTTC. The chain joins TRBV7-8 to TRBJ2-1; 7 bases map to TRBD1. Germline V lookup: CDR1 SGHVS, CDR2 FQNEAQ. Unmatched junction bases numbered 8, after V lost 2 bases and J lost 4 bases. The CDR3 is made up of 16 amino acids.

The chain recombines TRBV9 with TRBJ2-3; 12 nucleotides line up with TRBD2. Germline V lookup: CDR1 SGDLS, CDR2 YYNGEE. V shed 0 bases, J shed 4 bases, and the junction held 3 bases outside the gene matches. The CDR3 sequence is 16 residues long. The CDR3 region is CASSVVSSGGADTQYF. The CDR3 DNA follows: TGTGCCAGCAGCGTAGTATCTAGCGGGGGGGCAGATACGCAGTATTTT.

The rearrangement joins TRBV5-6 to TRBJ2-7; tentative D call: TRBD1 (6 bases). Trimming stripped 0 bases from V and 0 bases from J, with 7 bases between. CDR1 SGHDT and CDR2 YYEEEE come from the germline V gene. The CDR3 contains 14 residues. The CDR3 coding sequence is TGTGCCAGCAGCTTGGCAGGGGACTCCTACGAGCAGTACTTC. Protein product: CASSLAGDSYEQYF. The full variable domain, completed using reference TRBV5-6 and TRBJ2-7, is DAGVTQSPTHLIKTRGQQVTLRCSPKSGHDTVSWYQQALGQGPQFIFQYYEEEERQRGNFPDRFSGHQFPNYSSELNVNALLLGDSALYLCASSLAGDSYEQYFGPGTRLTVT.